These 19 T cell receptor beta chains share one sample of origin, sequenced in a study of naive and memory T cell subsets. No antigens are known for them. An equimolar mix of two oligonucleotides served as the beta constant-region primer for TRBC1 and TRBC2. Ligated cDNA was amplified by four rounds of PCR with nested alpha and beta constant-region primers and SP2. MiXCR, applied by TCRdb to the UMI-ligation and nested PCR reads, yields one record per CDR3 protein. The sample lists approximately 140,000 distinct CDR3 sequences, 15% to 20% occurring once. Notes on the study in general: Naive repertoires, especially CD8, held a few larger clonotypes, possibly memory cells re-expressing CD45RA.

Material: naive CD8+ T cells from blood. The receptors come from a human donor in good health.

This clonotype was detected a few times. V is TRBV9 and J is TRBJ2-3; D gene uncertain. Germline CDR1 reads SGDLS; CDR2 reads YYNGEE. The V end was cut by 3 bases, the J end by 5 bases, with 7 bases between. CDR3 length: 12 amino acids. CDR3 bases: TGTGCCAGCAGCGCAAACGGAGATACGCAGTATTTT. It codes for CASSANGDTQYF.

This chain connects TRBV30 to TRBJ1-1, with 8 bases matching TRBD1. CDR1 and CDR2 from the germline V gene are GTSNPN and SVGIG (reference sequence). Germline trimming cut 0 bases from V and 8 bases from J; bases unmatched to any gene: 8. The CDR3 length is 14 residues. The CDR3, as DNA: TGTGCCTGGAGTGTAGGGACAGGAGTCGGAGAAGCTTTCTTT. It translates to CAWSVGTGVGEAFF.

CDR3 DNA sequence: TGCAGCGTTGTTGGACGGATCTATGGCTACACCTTC. This codes for CSVVGRIYGYTF. The rearrangement links TRBV29-1 to TRBJ1-2; D is uncertain. The CDR3 consists of 12 residues. CDR1 and CDR2 from the germline V gene are SQVTM and ANQGSEA. V was trimmed by 4 bases and J by 4 bases, leaving 10 bases between them.

In its sample, this clonotype was seen a few times. This chain connects TRBV9 to TRBJ1-2; D remains unclear. This CDR3 is 12 amino acids long. V was shortened by 3 bases and J by 3 bases, with 6 bases between the two germline ends. Germline V gene sequence: CDR1 SGDLS, CDR2 YYNGEE. This CDR3 is CASSGWDYGYTF. The CDR3 coding sequence is TGTGCCAGCAGCGGATGGGACTATGGCTACACCTTC.

The chain joins TRBV5-4 to TRBJ2-5, with 7 bases matching TRBD2. This CDR3 has 15 amino acids. Germline loops: CDR1 SGHNT, CDR2 YYREEE (reference sequence). Trimming at V came to 0 bases and at J to 3 bases, leaving 5 bases not matched to a gene. CDR3 DNA: TGTGCCAGCAGCTTGGCACTGGCGGGGGAAGAGACCCAGTACTTC. Amino acid sequence: CASSLALAGEETQYF.

J is TRBJ2-7 and V is TRBV7-6; 13 nucleotides agree with TRBD2. Germline V CDR1 and CDR2: SGHVS, FNYEAQ. V shed 1 base, J shed 2 bases, and the junction held 11 bases outside the gene matches. The length of the CDR3 is 19 residues. The CDR3 nucleotides read TGTGCCAGCAGCTTAGAATCGACTAGCGGGAGGCTCGCTGCCTACGAGCAGTACTTC. It encodes CASSLESTSGRLAAYEQYF.

This rearrangement joins TRBV5-6 to TRBJ2-7, with unresolved D. This CDR3 has 14 amino acids. Germline CDR1 SGHDT, CDR2 YYEEEE. Between the trimmed V and J ends, which lost 0 bases and 2 bases, there was a span of 9 bases. The CDR3 region has the DNA TGTGCCAGCAGCTTGGTAGAACGGGCCTACGAGCAGTACTTC. It specifies CASSLVERAYEQYF. Drawing the rest from reference TRBV5-6 and TRBJ2-7, the complete variable domain is DAGVTQSPTHLIKTRGQQVTLRCSPKSGHDTVSWYQQALGQGPQFIFQYYEEEERQRGNFPDRFSGHQFPNYSSELNVNALLLGDSALYLCASSLVERAYEQYFGPGTRLTVT.

The chain couples TRBV27 to TRBJ2-7, with 9 nucleotides matching TRBD1. V lost 5 bases to trimming and J lost 1 base; unmatched junction nucleotides: 6. This CDR3 contains 15 residues. CDR1 is MNHEY and CDR2 is SMNVEV in the germline V gene (reference sequence). CDR3 residues: CASSTDRGGSYEQYF. DNA of the CDR3: TGTGCCAGCAGTACGGACAGGGGAGGTTCCTACGAGCAGTACTTC.

In this sample, this clonotype turned up a few times. The chain has TRBV27 and TRBJ2-1; 11 nucleotides match TRBD2. Germline loops: CDR1 MNHEY, CDR2 SMNVEV (reference sequence). This CDR3 spans 15 amino acids. The ends lost 4 bases at V and 5 bases at J; junction bases unmatched: 4. In nucleotides, the CDR3 is TGTGCCAGCAGTTCTACTAGCGGGAGTAACAATGAGCAGTTCTTC. This sequence encodes CASSSTSGSNNEQFF.

This clonotype has more than one count but fewer than ten. This chain connects TRBV29-1 to TRBJ2-7; D is possibly TRBD1 or TRBD2 (5 bases each). Trimming stripped 3 bases from V and 0 bases from J, with 9 bases between. The V gene's germline CDR1 is SQVTM and CDR2 ANQGSEA. This CDR3 comprises 13 residues. In DNA, the CDR3 is TGCAGCGTTGAGGGGGAGATCTCCTACGAGCAGTACTTC. Residues: CSVEGEISYEQYF.

V is TRBV7-8 and J is TRBJ2-6; no firm D call. V shed 6 bases and J shed 1 base, with 10 bases lying between them. Germline lookup yields CDR1 SGHVS and CDR2 FQNEAQ. This CDR3 has 15 residues. The CDR3 loop is CASRPGASGANVLTF. The CDR3 DNA reads TGTGCCAGCAGACCAGGAGCGTCTGGGGCCAACGTCCTGACTTTC.

In its sample, this clonotype was seen a few times. This rearrangement joins TRBV5-1 to TRBJ2-7; TRBD1 is a possible D gene (6 bases). V was shortened by 4 bases and J by 3 bases, with 11 bases between the two germline ends. The CDR3 loop spans 13 amino acids. CDR1 SGHRS and CDR2 YFSETQ come from the germline V gene. In nucleotides, the CDR3 is TGCGCCAGCAGCATCGGACAGATCTACGAGCAGTACTTC. It is translated as CASSIGQIYEQYF.

The chain combines TRBV2 with TRBJ1-1, with 8 bases aligning to TRBD1. The germline gives CDR1 SNHLY, CDR2 FYNNEI. This CDR3 spans 15 amino acids. V shed 1 base and J 4 bases; nucleotides not matched to a gene: 5. The CDR3 sequence is CASSEVVRGPTEAFF. Here the CDR3 DNA reads TGTGCCAGCAGTGAAGTGGTCAGGGGGCCCACTGAAGCTTTCTTT.

This clonotype has just a few counts. This chain connects TRBV6-1 to TRBJ1-2, with unresolved D. From germline, CDR1 is MNHNS and CDR2 SASEGT. Trimming shortened V by 2 bases and J by 3 bases, and 13 bases separated the two germline ends. CDR3 length: 15 amino acids. CDR3 protein: CASSEFRLEDYGYTF. Written as DNA, the CDR3 is TGTGCCAGCAGTGAATTTAGGCTGGAGGACTATGGCTACACCTTC.

This clonotype was found a few times. The chain is built from TRBV27 and TRBJ2-1; the D gene is possibly TRBD2 (5 bases). Germline loops: CDR1 MNHEY, CDR2 SMNVEV (reference sequence). V gave up 0 bases and J gave up 5 bases, with 11 bases separating them. This CDR3 is built from 15 residues. CDR3 amino acids: CASSLSATGDNEQFF. CDR3 DNA sequence: TGTGCCAGCAGTTTATCAGCGACCGGGGACAATGAGCAGTTCTTC.

This clonotype has more than one count but fewer than ten. The chain is built from TRBV20-1 and TRBJ1-1; D uncertain. From germline, CDR1 is DFQATT and CDR2 SNEGSKA (reference sequence). The CDR3 sequence is 15 residues long. Trimming stripped 4 bases from V and 1 base from J, with 16 bases between. The CDR3 is CSAINSRGPNTEAFF. The DNA for the CDR3 is TGCAGTGCTATCAATAGCCGAGGACCGAACACTGAAGCTTTCTTT.

This sequence joins TRBV12-3 or TRBV12-4 and TRBJ2-7; TRBD1 matches 9 bases. The trim removed 1 base at V and 2 bases at J, leaving 6 bases unmatched. The CDR3 runs to 16 residues. The CDR3 region is CASSLVGTGRPYEQYF. The CDR3 DNA is TGTGCCAGCAGTTTAGTAGGGACAGGGAGGCCCTACGAGCAGTACTTC.

The rearrangement links TRBV6-5 to TRBJ2-7, with D perhaps TRBD1 or TRBD2 (6 bases each). The CDR3 length is 13 residues. V lost 6 bases to trimming and J lost 2 bases, with 11 bases between them. Germline V gene data show CDR1 as MNHEY and CDR2 as SVGAGI. DNA for the CDR3: TGTGCCAGCAGAGGGGGGTACACCTACGAGCAGTACTTC. Its protein product is CASRGGYTYEQYF.

The J gene is TRBJ1-1, the V gene TRBV12-3 or TRBV12-4, with D maybe TRBD1 (5 bases). Trimming took 5 bases from V and 6 from J, leaving 16 bases between them. The CDR3 length is 14 residues. The CDR3 DNA sequence: TGTGCCAGCAGTCTCTCGGGGCCACCCGCTGAAGCTTTCTTT. Protein: CASSLSGPPAEAFF.